This T cell receptor (beta chain) was sequenced for a study of graft-versus-host responses after intestinal transplantation. On this clone: The antigen remains undetermined.

The study's findings and limits: GvH clones turned up in recipient marrow; some had shown up first in ileum or blood.

The repertoire was sequenced with immunoSEQ multiplex PCR; TCRdb's copy has only in-frame clones and lacks some. The sample lists over 100,000 clones, about 95% occurring once. Per the germline V gene, CDR1 is KGHSH and CDR2 is LQKENI. The CDR3 consists of 13 residues. With 6 bases removed from V and 7 bases from J, the gap between germline ends came to 13 bases. Sample: unstimulated CD8+ T cells sorted from spleen or lymph node cells, taken before intestinal transplant. The chain recombines TRBV18 with TRBJ1-5; maybe TRBD1 (5 bases). The sequence derives from a human donor who received an intestinal transplant. This CDR3 is CASSVWGTQPQHF. The CDR3, as DNA: TGTGCCAGCTCCGTATGGGGGACCCAGCCCCAGCATTTT.